These 25 T cell receptor beta chains share one sample of origin, sequenced in a study of human T cells and chemical hapten exposure (dated by TCRdb to the early 2020s). The library was produced with RACE. The instrument given in TCRdb is NextSeq 500. TCRdb trimmed the raw reads at Q25, called clones with MiXCR and kept productive beta chains. Rows with one shared CDR3 protein collapse into an entry with the most common genes and DNA. The sample table holds 340,000 or so distinct CDR3 sequences, of which 5.5% to 8% were seen once. Of the sample, about 8% falls within the top ten clones. Per the publication, the time point label means: patch test 1, 2 weeks after DPC sensitization. Taken with the paper, the label for treatment or condition translates to: therapeutic diphenylcyclopropenone sensitization with weekly scalp DPC. Sequences were derived from whole blood, sampled in connection with sensitization to the hapten diphenylcyclopropenone (DPC). These receptors were collected from a woman younger than 30 with alopecia areata. Some clones in this sample may be carry-over from other donors' samples.

This clonotype was picked up a small number of times. The gene calls are TRBV20-1 and TRBJ1-1, with TRBD1 as a possible D gene (6 bases). CDR1 DFQATT and CDR2 SNEGSKA come from the germline V gene (reference sequence). This CDR3 spans 18 amino acids. Trimming took 4 bases from V and 0 from J, leaving 24 bases between them. DNA for the CDR3: TGCAGTGCTACTTCCAGGGGAGGGCTGGGATCTATGAACACTGAAGCTTTCTTT. This codes for CSATSRGGLGSMNTEAFF.

The chain has TRBV24-1 and TRBJ1-5; maybe TRBD1 (5 bases). Germline V gene sequence: CDR1 KGHDR, CDR2 SFDVKD. The CDR3 runs to 12 residues. The ends were cut back, 5 bases at V and 5 bases at J, with 6 bases in the middle. CDR3 protein: CATSARDQPQHF. Written as DNA, the CDR3 is TGTGCCACCAGTGCCAGGGATCAGCCCCAGCATTTT.

This clonotype was recorded only once. V usage is TRBV6-1 and J usage is TRBJ1-2; TRBD1 matches 8 bases. Germline-derived CDR1 and CDR2 are MNHNS and SASEGT. The CDR3 contains 14 residues. The V segment lost 2 bases and the J segment 5 bases; nucleotides outside the gene matches: 4. CDR3 in amino acids: CASSERTGRYGYTF. CDR3 nucleotide sequence: TGTGCCAGCAGTGAACGGACAGGGAGGTATGGCTACACCTTC.

This clonotype was seen a handful of times. A much larger clone sits a single nucleotide away, making a read error possible. The CDR3 DNA is TGTGCCAGCAGTGAAAAAGAGACCCAGTACTTC. It yields the protein CASSEKETQYF. The chain couples TRBV2 to TRBJ2-5; no clear D. This CDR3 contains 11 residues. Deletions cut 2 bases from V and 3 bases from J, with 1 base between. Germline lookup yields CDR1 SNHLY and CDR2 FYNNEI.

Only a few counts were recorded for this clonotype. V and J are TRBV29-1 and TRBJ1-2; no clear D. Trimming left V 4 bases short and J 3 bases short, with 9 bases between. The CDR3 sequence is 12 residues long. Per germline, CDR1 SQVTM and CDR2 ANQGSEA. CDR3 region: CSVVTDYYGYTF. The CDR3 coding sequence is TGCAGCGTTGTAACAGACTACTATGGCTACACCTTC.

This clonotype showed up many times. V usage is TRBV20-1 and J usage is TRBJ2-7; D not resolved. V lost 6 bases and J lost 0, with 18 bases in between. Germline assignment: CDR1 DFQATT and CDR2 SNEGSKA (reference sequence). The CDR3 covers 15 residues. CDR3 loop: CSASNRQSSSYEQYF. DNA of the CDR3: TGCAGTGCCAGCAATCGGCAGTCGAGCTCCTACGAGCAGTACTTC.

This clonotype was counted only a few times. The chain combines TRBV6-2 or TRBV6-3 with TRBJ2-3, with TRBD2 matching 13 bases. The CDR3 runs 15 residues. Germline V CDR1 and CDR2: MNHEY, SVGEGT. J lost 8 bases, V lost 4 bases, and 6 bases had no gene match. Here the CDR3 reads CASSSGTSGTRTQYF. CDR3 in DNA: TGTGCCAGCAGTTCTGGGACTAGCGGGACCCGTACGCAGTATTTT.

This clonotype was counted between two and nine times. The gene calls are TRBV9 and TRBJ1-1; D may be TRBD1 (6 bases). CDR3 size: 16 residues. The ends were cut back, 1 base at V and 7 bases at J, with 20 bases in the middle. Germline V gene sequence: CDR1 SGDLS, CDR2 YYNGEE. The CDR3 DNA sequence: TGTGCCAGCAGCGTAAGCACAGGGAATCCCCCCGGTGAAGCTTTCTTT. This codes for CASSVSTGNPPGEAFF.

This chain links TRBV7-9 with TRBJ2-1; 13 positions agree with TRBD2. The CDR3 consists of 15 residues. Germline V gene lookup returns CDR1 SEHNR and CDR2 FQNEAQ (reference sequence). J gave up 6 bases and V 4 bases, and 3 bases lay outside the gene matches. The CDR3 coding sequence is TGTGCCAGCAGCTCAGGGACTAGCGGGGCCAATGAGCAGTTCTTC. Protein sequence: CASSSGTSGANEQFF.

The chain has TRBV4-3 and TRBJ1-2; TRBD1 might be the D (6 bases). The CDR3 length is 15 residues. V was cut by 3 bases and J by 4 bases, with 15 bases left in between. The germline gives CDR1 LGHNA, CDR2 YSLEER. The CDR3 here is CASSQVGGGSYGYTF. The CDR3 DNA follows: TGCGCCAGCAGCCAGGTCGGAGGGGGAAGCTATGGCTACACCTTC.

This sequence joins TRBV4-3 and TRBJ2-1; 10 bases are a match to TRBD1. CDR3 length: 15 amino acids. V gave up 2 bases and J gave up 9 bases; unmatched junction bases: 7. Germline CDR1 and CDR2: LGHNA and YSLEER. The CDR3 DNA sequence: TGCGCCAGCAGCCAACCGGGACAGGGGCGGGGTGAGCAGTTCTTC. Amino acids: CASSQPGQGRGEQFF.

There are a few counts of this clonotype. J is TRBJ2-7 and V is TRBV2; 8 nucleotides agree with TRBD1. From germline, CDR1 is SNHLY and CDR2 FYNNEI. The CDR3 has 14 amino acids. Trimming cost V 8 bases and J 7 bases; bases outside gene matches: 13. In nucleotides, the CDR3 is TGTGCCAGCGACTTGCAGGGCTACAGGGGGGAGCAGTACTTC. Translating gives CASDLQGYRGEQYF.

This clonotype was recorded many times. The chain is built from TRBV12-3 or TRBV12-4 and TRBJ2-5, with D possibly matching TRBD1 (6 bases). The V end was cut by 2 bases, the J end by 13 bases, with 14 bases between. The CDR3 extends over 12 amino acids. The CDR3 is CASSLNGQSPYF. In nucleotides, the CDR3 is TGTGCCAGCAGTTTAAATGGACAGTCCCCGTACTTC.

Sample share makes this clonotype medium-sized (0.01 to 0.1%). V gene TRBV7-9 combines with J gene TRBJ2-5; no clear D. Trimming removed 1 base from V and 5 bases from J, with 8 bases in between. The CDR3 contains 13 residues. Germline V gene sequence: CDR1 SEHNR, CDR2 FQNEAQ (reference sequence). The CDR3 DNA is TGTGCCAGCAGCTTAGTCATCGGGGAGACCCAGTACTTC. Translating gives CASSLVIGETQYF.

Many counts were recorded for this clonotype. The genes are TRBV6-5 and TRBJ2-3; tentative D call: TRBD1 (5 bases). Germline lookup yields CDR1 MNHEY and CDR2 SVGAGI. The CDR3 covers 14 residues. V lost 1 base to trimming and J lost 6 bases, with 11 bases between them. The CDR3 sequence: CASSYLPGSDTQYF. The DNA for the CDR3 is TGTGCCAGCAGTTACTTGCCAGGGTCGGATACGCAGTATTTT.

The V call is TRBV18, the J call TRBJ2-1, with D perhaps TRBD1 or TRBD2 (5 bases each). Deletions cut 4 bases from V and 11 bases from J, with 15 bases between. This CDR3 spans 13 amino acids. Germline V CDR1 and CDR2: KGHSH, LQKENI. In DNA form, the CDR3 reads TGTGCCAGCTCACTACCCCAGGGAGTGAAGCAGTTCTTC. It codes for CASSLPQGVKQFF.

This clonotype was observed at least ten times. This chain connects TRBV12-2 to TRBJ1-1. TRBV12-2 is a listed pseudogene. CDR3 size: 12 residues. For the CDR3, the DNA is TGTGCAAGTCGCTTAGCTGGCACTGAAGCTTTCTTT. This gives the protein CASRLAGTEAFF.

The V call is TRBV3-1, the J call TRBJ1-4, with a possible D match to TRBD1 (5 bases). V was shortened by 1 base and J by 7 bases, with 7 bases between the two germline ends. This CDR3 contains 13 residues. Germline V CDR1 and CDR2: LGHDT, YNNKEL (reference sequence). CDR3 DNA: TGTGCCAGCAGCCAAGCGGGGGGTGAAAAACTGTTTTTT. The encoded protein is CASSQAGGEKLFF.

There are a few counts of this clonotype. The V gene is TRBV7-2, the J gene TRBJ2-2; 8 nucleotides agree with TRBD1. Germline lookup yields CDR1 SGHTA and CDR2 FQGNSA. CDR3 length: 15 residues. V lost 5 bases, J lost 5 bases, and 7 bases stayed unmatched. CDR3: CASSLGDRITGELFF. The CDR3 DNA sequence: TGTGCCAGCAGCCTGGGGGACAGGATAACCGGGGAGCTGTTTTTT. The full variable domain, with the rest looked up from reference TRBV7-2 and TRBJ2-2, is GAGVSQSPSNKVTEKGKDVELRCDPISGHTALYWYRQSLGQGLEFLIYFQGNSAPDKSGLPSDRFSAERTGGSVSTLTIQRTQQEDSAVYLCASSLGDRITGELFFGEGSRLTVL.

The chain uses TRBV12-5 and TRBJ2-1; D is unresolved. The V end was cut by 1 base, the J end by 7 bases, with 8 bases between. Germline assignment: CDR1 LGHNT and CDR2 FRNRAP. This CDR3 contains 13 residues. The CDR3 DNA reads TGTGCTAGTGGTTTGGACTCTCGGAATGAGCAGTTCTTC. Translation: CASGLDSRNEQFF.

This clonotype was seen only a few times. V is TRBV7-8 and J is TRBJ1-3; possible D gene TRBD1, 5 bases. Germline V gene sequence: CDR1 SGHVS, CDR2 FQNEAQ. This CDR3 spans 14 amino acids. V was trimmed by 4 bases and J by 2 bases, leaving 9 bases between them. CDR3 DNA: TGTGCCAGCAGCTCGGGACGGCCTGGAAACACCATATATTTT. Translation: CASSSGRPGNTIYF.

The chain joins TRBV11-2 to TRBJ2-2; 7 positions match TRBD1. Per the germline V gene, CDR1 is SGHAT and CDR2 is FQNNGV. CDR3 size: 14 residues. V lost 7 bases, J lost 3 bases, and 5 bases stayed unmatched. The CDR3 region has the DNA TGTGCCAGCACCCGTGACAGGGACACCGGGGAGCTGTTTTTT. It is translated as CASTRDRDTGELFF.

The sample holds a few counts of this clonotype. In DNA form, the CDR3 reads TGCGCCAGCAGCCAAGTATTAGCGGGGGCCTTAGGGGATGAGCAGTTCTTC. It is translated as CASSQVLAGALGDEQFF. V is TRBV4-1 and J is TRBJ2-1, with TRBD2 matching over 9 bases. CDR3 length: 17 residues. V shed 1 base, J shed 8 bases, and the junction held 12 bases outside the gene matches. Germline-derived CDR1 and CDR2 are MGHRA and YSYEKL.

V gene TRBV7-9 combines with J gene TRBJ2-1, with 9 bases fitting TRBD1. The CDR3 totals 17 residues. Trimming removed 4 bases from V and 14 bases from J; junction bases left unmatched: 21. The germline V gene has CDR1 SEHNR and CDR2 FQNEAQ (reference sequence). CDR3: CASSSGGWDRETLREFF. The CDR3, as DNA: TGTGCCAGCAGCTCCGGAGGTTGGGACAGGGAAACCCTTAGGGAGTTCTTC.

The chain carries TRBV14 and TRBJ1-4, with D possibly being TRBD1 (5 bases). V dropped 1 base and J dropped 4 bases, with 13 bases sitting between them. Germline V lookup: CDR1 SGHDN, CDR2 FVKESK. The CDR3 is 16 residues long. The CDR3 bases are TGTGCCAGCAGCCAAGTTGGGGGAAAGATTAATGAAAAACTGTTTTTT. This codes for CASSQVGGKINEKLFF. Supplemented by reference TRBV14 and TRBJ1-4, the full variable domain reads EAGVTQFPSHSVIEKGQTVTLRCDPISGHDNLYWYRRVMGKEIKFLLHFVKESKQDESGMPNNRFLAERTGGTYSTLKVQPAELEDSGVYFCASSQVGGKINEKLFFGSGTQLSVL.